What follows are 7 T cell receptor beta chains derived from one specimen sequenced in a study of shared clonotypes between healthy human individuals. The table came from immunoSEQ multiplex PCR; TCRdb's copy has only in-frame clones and leaves some out. The data hold 2 million to 2.5 million clones, with 93% observed a single time. The source material was naive CD4+ T cells from PBMCs. The subset was: CD45RA+ positively selected. The receptors here all came from a man aged 18 to 30 in good health. Some clones in this sample may be carry-over from other donors' samples.

The chain joins TRBV9 to TRBJ2-3, with D possibly TRBD2 on 6 matching bases. The CDR3 has 15 residues. V lost 3 bases, J lost 1 base, and 12 bases lay in between. Germline CDR1 SGDLS, CDR2 YYNGEE. The CDR3 protein is CASSATRDRTDTQYF. CDR3 sequence (DNA): TGTGCCAGCAGCGCAACGCGGGACCGCACAGATACGCAGTATTTT.

V usage is TRBV5-1 and J usage is TRBJ2-5, with D maybe TRBD2 (6 bases). Germline V gene lookup returns CDR1 SGHRS and CDR2 YFSETQ. Trimming took 3 bases from V and 0 from J, leaving 12 bases between them. The length of the CDR3 is 15 residues. In nucleotides, the CDR3 is TGCGCCAGCAGCTGGCTCCGGGACTACCAAGAGACCCAGTACTTC. Its translation: CASSWLRDYQETQYF.

The chain combines TRBV19 with TRBJ1-2; D is undetermined. Germline V gives CDR1 LNHDA, CDR2 SQIVND (reference sequence). V was trimmed by 7 bases and J by 1 base, leaving 13 bases between them. CDR3 length: 14 residues. In DNA, the CDR3 is TGTGCCAGTAACGCGGGAGACCTTAACTATGGCTACACCTTC. Its protein product is CASNAGDLNYGYTF.

This sequence joins TRBV6-5 and TRBJ1-2; a weak D match, TRBD1 (6 bases). The CDR3 is made up of 13 amino acids. Germline V CDR1 and CDR2: MNHEY, SVGAGI. V gave up 5 bases and J gave up 6 bases, with 13 bases separating them. CDR3 DNA: TGTGCCAGCAGTGGCGGGGGGCGTAATGGCTACACCTTC. Protein sequence: CASSGGGRNGYTF.

The gene calls are TRBV28 and TRBJ2-5; 7 nucleotides align to TRBD2. This CDR3 is built from 14 residues. V gave up 7 bases and J gave up 5 bases; unmatched junction bases: 10. Germline V gene data show CDR1 as MDHEN and CDR2 as SYDVKM. The CDR3: CASTHGGVPETQYF. The CDR3 coding sequence is TGTGCCAGCACCCATGGGGGGGTGCCGGAGACCCAGTACTTC.

The chain recombines TRBV7-9 with TRBJ2-3; 12 bases match TRBD2. CDR1 and CDR2 from the germline V gene are SEHNR and FQNEAQ (reference sequence). This CDR3 spans 17 amino acids. The junction had 7 bases not matched to a gene; V was cut back by 2 bases and J by 4 bases. CDR3 sequence (DNA): TGTGCCAGCAGCTTACTCTGGCTAGCGGGAGGGGCAGATACGCAGTATTTT. As protein: CASSLLWLAGGADTQYF.

The rearrangement joins TRBV7-9 to TRBJ1-5; D is unclear. V gave up 2 bases and J gave up 5 bases, with 7 bases separating them. Germline-derived CDR1 and CDR2 are SEHNR and FQNEAQ (reference sequence). The CDR3 covers 13 residues. The CDR3 protein is CASSLMGDQPQHF. The CDR3 DNA sequence: TGTGCCAGCAGCTTAATGGGTGATCAGCCCCAGCATTTT.